Sequencing of this TCR beta chain was carried out in a study of T-cell reconstitution after alpha-beta-depleted transplantation in children. General study points: After transplant, at about two months, alpha-beta T cells were reportedly derived from several hundred expanded graft clones.

With V trimmed by 0 bases and J by 6 bases, 17 bases remained unmatched. This CDR3 has 18 amino acids. Germline V lookup: CDR1 SGHRS, CDR2 YFSETQ. Many counts were recorded for this clonotype. The antigen is undetermined. Preparation of the TCRbeta library was carried out with unique molecular identifiers. MiXCR was run by TCRdb on the PCR reads, yielding one entry per CDR3 protein. The sample holds about 160,000 distinct CDR3 sequences, roughly 11% seen once. This TCR was sampled from a boy under 10 years old with acute myeloid leukemia, due to receive a stem cell transplant. The sequencing used PBMCs, collected before TCRalphabeta/CD19-depleted stem cell transplant. The rearrangement joins TRBV5-1 to TRBJ2-7; TRBD1 agrees at 8 bases. The CDR3 region has the DNA TGCGCCAGCAGCTTGGCCCCAGGGACAGGCAATTTCCCCTTCGAGCAGTACGTC. Translated: CASSLAPGTGNFPFEQYV.